The 3 T cell receptor beta chains listed next were all sequenced from one sample in a study of T cells in localized non-small cell lung cancer. Here immunoSEQ multiplex PCR was the method, and the copy in TCRdb shows in-frame clones only, minus some. The sample lists tens of thousands of clones, over 70% occurring once. Source: PBMCs, taken before any cancer treatment. The receptors originated from a man aged 35 to 69 with stage II squamous cell lung carcinoma.

The gene calls are TRBV27 and TRBJ2-2, with D possibly called TRBD1 or TRBD2 (5 bases each). The CDR3 loop spans 18 amino acids. V was trimmed by 5 bases and J by 1 base, leaving 20 bases between them. Germline V CDR1 and CDR2: MNHEY, SMNVEV (reference sequence). Written as DNA, the CDR3 is TGTGCCAGCAGTCCCCAACCTGTGGGACGGCTGAACACCGGGGAGCTGTTTTTT. It translates to CASSPQPVGRLNTGELFF.

Written as DNA, the CDR3 is TGTGCCAGCAGTCCGACAAGCACTGAAGCTTTCTTT. Residues: CASSPTSTEAFF. This rearrangement joins TRBV6-5 to TRBJ1-1; D is ambiguous. The CDR3 is 12 residues long. Germline-derived CDR1 and CDR2 are MNHEY and SVGAGI. Trimming took off 5 bases at V and 4 bases at J, with 8 bases between the two ends.

The CDR3 spells CASSSTGGNYGYTF. CDR3 bases: TGTGCCAGTAGTTCCACCGGCGGGAACTATGGCTACACCTTC. V is TRBV19 and J is TRBJ1-2; no clear D. Between the trimmed V and J ends, which lost 5 bases and 2 bases, there was a span of 12 bases. Per the germline V gene, CDR1 is LNHDA and CDR2 is SQIVND (reference sequence). The CDR3 sequence is 14 residues long.